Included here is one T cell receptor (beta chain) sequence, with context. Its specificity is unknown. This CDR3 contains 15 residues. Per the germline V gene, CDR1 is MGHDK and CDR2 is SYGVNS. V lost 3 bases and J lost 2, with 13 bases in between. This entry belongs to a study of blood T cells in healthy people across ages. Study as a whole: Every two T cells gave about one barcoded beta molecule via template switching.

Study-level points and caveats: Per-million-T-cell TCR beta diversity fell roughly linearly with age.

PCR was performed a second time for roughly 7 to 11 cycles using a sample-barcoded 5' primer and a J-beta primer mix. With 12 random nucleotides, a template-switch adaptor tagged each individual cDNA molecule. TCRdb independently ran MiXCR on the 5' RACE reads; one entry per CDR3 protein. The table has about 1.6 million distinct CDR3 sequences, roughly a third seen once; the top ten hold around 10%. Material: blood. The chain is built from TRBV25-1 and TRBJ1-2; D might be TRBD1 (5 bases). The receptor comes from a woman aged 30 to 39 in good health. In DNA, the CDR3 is TGTGCCAGCAGTGAGCTCCAGGGCAGCAACTATGGCTACACCTTC. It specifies CASSELQGSNYGYTF.